Each of the 30 T cell receptor beta chains below was sequenced from the same sample in a study of blood T cell repertoires in COVID-19. TCRdb's copy holds only in-frame clones and misses some; the assay was immunoSEQ multiplex PCR. The repertoire includes more than 150,000 clones, approximately 80% of them detected once, and 6% to 8.5% sits in the top ten. Sequencing was done on a sample of peripheral blood. Receptor source: a human donor in a cohort sampled during active COVID-19.

This chain links TRBV6-5 with TRBJ1-6, with a tentative D call TRBD1 (5 bases). CDR3 length equals 14 residues. Trimming cost V 7 bases and J 0 bases, with 7 bases left between them. Per germline, CDR1 MNHEY and CDR2 SVGAGI. In DNA, the CDR3 is TGTGCCAGCACAGACAGCTCCTATAATTCACCCCTCCACTTT. This codes for CASTDSSYNSPLHF.

This sequence joins TRBV12-3 or TRBV12-4 and TRBJ1-5; unclear D gene. The V end was cut by 3 bases, the J end by 5 bases, with 8 bases between. The CDR3 loop spans 13 amino acids. This CDR3 is CASSFTGDQPQHF. CDR3 sequence (DNA): TGTGCCAGCAGTTTCACGGGAGATCAGCCCCAGCATTTT.

This clone has only one observation. This chain links TRBV2 with TRBJ2-7; possible D gene TRBD1, 9 bases. Deletions cut 5 bases from V and 6 bases from J, with 20 bases between. Germline loops: CDR1 SNHLY, CDR2 FYNNEI. The length of the CDR3 is 15 residues. The CDR3 spells CASSLAGQGLGEQYF. For the CDR3, the DNA is TGTGCCAGCAGTTTAGCGGGACAGGGTTTAGGCGAGCAGTACTTC.

This chain links TRBV7-9 with TRBJ2-7, with 10 bases aligning to TRBD1. Germline V CDR1 and CDR2: SEHNR, FQNEAQ (reference sequence). The V gene end was trimmed by 5 bases and the J gene end by 2 bases; junction bases not matched to a gene: 6. This CDR3 contains 15 residues. Here the CDR3 reads CASSPRGTGAYEQYF. CDR3 in DNA: TGTGCCAGCAGCCCCAGAGGGACAGGGGCCTACGAGCAGTACTTC.

The rearrangement uses TRBV10-3 and TRBJ1-1, with unresolved D. The germline V and J ends were trimmed by 3 bases and 0 bases, with 8 bases remaining between them. This CDR3 comprises 14 residues. The germline CDR1 and CDR2 sequences are ENHRY and SYGVKD. CDR3 protein: CAISEEGVNTEAFF. As DNA, the CDR3 is TGTGCCATCAGTGAAGAGGGTGTGAACACTGAAGCTTTCTTT.

The J gene is TRBJ2-2, the V gene TRBV7-3; maybe TRBD1 (6 bases). The CDR3 runs to 16 residues. The germline gives CDR1 SGHTA, CDR2 FQGTGA. V was pared by 5 bases and J by 2 bases, with 15 bases between. DNA of the CDR3: TGTGCCAGCAGCATTACGACAGGCCCAAACACCGGGGAGCTGTTTTTT. Translating it yields CASSITTGPNTGELFF.

The V call is TRBV29-1, the J call TRBJ2-3; D possibly corresponds to TRBD1 (6 bases). Germline V lookup: CDR1 SQVTM, CDR2 ANQGSEA. There are 16 residues in the CDR3. The V end was cut by 3 bases, the J end by 4 bases, with 20 bases between. This chain's CDR3 is CSVEGALQGTSDTQYF. For the CDR3, the DNA is TGCAGCGTTGAGGGTGCCTTACAGGGCACGTCAGATACGCAGTATTTT.

The chain carries TRBV5-1 and TRBJ1-6; maybe TRBD1 (6 bases). CDR1 SGHRS and CDR2 YFSETQ come from the germline V gene. With 0 bases removed from V and 4 bases from J, the gap between germline ends came to 14 bases. The CDR3 contains 17 residues. The CDR3 DNA is TGCGCCAGCAGCTTGGCATCCGGGACACAATATAATTCACCCCTCCACTTT. It is translated as CASSLASGTQYNSPLHF.

The chain links TRBV2 to TRBJ1-2; TRBD1 matches at 8 bases. Germline lookup yields CDR1 SNHLY and CDR2 FYNNEI. This CDR3 is 14 amino acids long. V was pared by 6 bases and J by 3 bases, with 6 bases of the junction left unmatched. The CDR3 loop reads CASRQTGAYYGYTF. CDR3 DNA sequence: TGTGCCAGCAGACAGACAGGGGCGTACTATGGCTACACCTTC.

The J gene is TRBJ2-7, the V gene TRBV29-1; a weak D match, TRBD2 (5 bases). The CDR3 contains 13 residues. Between the trimmed V and J ends, which lost 3 bases and 0 bases, there was a span of 9 bases. The germline V gene encodes CDR1 SQVTM and CDR2 ANQGSEA. The CDR3 loop reads CSVESEVSYEQYF. In DNA form, the CDR3 reads TGCAGCGTTGAGTCGGAGGTCTCCTACGAGCAGTACTTC.

The genes are TRBV30 and TRBJ2-5; no definite D call. The V gene lost 1 base and the J gene lost 4 bases, with 10 bases spanning the gap. CDR1 is GTSNPN, CDR2 SVGIG, per germline (reference sequence). This CDR3 is built from 13 residues. The CDR3 loop is CAWSGDLSETQYF. In nucleotides, the CDR3 is TGTGCCTGGAGTGGAGACTTGTCAGAGACCCAGTACTTC.

This rearrangement joins TRBV5-6 to TRBJ2-5; 7 bases fit TRBD1. The CDR3 length is 18 residues. Trimming removed 3 bases from V and 5 bases from J; junction bases left unmatched: 19. CDR1 is SGHDT and CDR2 is YYEEEE in the germline V gene. CDR3 loop: CASSSDREIFRRLETQYF. The CDR3 nucleotides read TGTGCCAGCAGCTCTGACAGGGAAATTTTCCGGCGTCTGGAGACCCAGTACTTC.

V gene TRBV27 combines with J gene TRBJ1-3; tentatively, D is TRBD1 (5 bases). The CDR3 is 13 residues long. V lost 4 bases to trimming and J lost 8 bases, with 12 bases between them. Germline-derived CDR1 and CDR2 are MNHEY and SMNVEV (reference sequence). CDR3 residues: CASSSRREDTIYF. The CDR3 nucleotides read TGTGCCAGCAGTTCCCGCAGGGAAGACACCATATATTTT.

The V call is TRBV5-4, the J call TRBJ2-5, with 7 bases aligning to TRBD2. Germline trimming cut 2 bases from V and 3 bases from J; bases unmatched to any gene: 4. Per germline, CDR1 SGHNT and CDR2 YYREEE (reference sequence). The length of the CDR3 is 14 residues. CDR3 protein: CASSFRGVEETQYF. The CDR3 DNA is TGTGCCAGCAGCTTCCGGGGGGTTGAAGAGACCCAGTACTTC.

This clone was seen only once. This chain connects TRBV3-1 (or the pseudogene TRBV3-2) to TRBJ2-6; D remains ambiguous. The CDR3 extends over 16 amino acids. Per the germline V gene, CDR1 is LGHDT and CDR2 is YNNKEL (reference sequence). Trimming took 1 base from V and 2 from J, leaving 9 bases between them. CDR3 sequence (DNA): TGTGCCAGCAGCCAAGTGCGTCGGGCTGGGGCCAACGTCCTGACTTTC. Residues: CASSQVRRAGANVLTF.

This clone was observed a few times. The chain recombines TRBV6-5 with TRBJ2-1; the D gene is possibly TRBD2 (6 bases). The CDR3 consists of 14 residues. Looked up from germline, CDR1 is MNHEY and CDR2 is SVGAGI. The V end lost 4 bases, the J end lost 2 bases, and 9 bases lay between the germline ends. This CDR3 is CASSWRETYNEQFF. DNA of the CDR3: TGTGCCAGCAGTTGGAGGGAAACCTACAATGAGCAGTTCTTC.

This clone showed up just once. The chain links TRBV18 to TRBJ1-5; 10 bases fit TRBD1. The CDR3 is 13 residues long. Germline lookup yields CDR1 KGHSH and CDR2 LQKENI. The V gene end was trimmed by 5 bases and the J gene end by 13 bases; junction bases not matched to a gene: 8. CDR3 sequence (DNA): TGTGCCAGCTCAGGGGACAGGGGTTTGTCTCAGCATTTT. Protein: CASSGDRGLSQHF.

The chain couples TRBV5-1 to TRBJ1-4; TRBD1 might be the D (5 bases). The ends were cut back, 4 bases at V and 0 bases at J, with 13 bases in the middle. In germline, CDR1 is SGHRS, CDR2 YFSETQ. This CDR3 region has 16 residues. In nucleotides, the CDR3 is TGCGCCAGCAGCGCACAGGCAATCCCAACTAATGAAAAACTGTTTTTT. Protein sequence: CASSAQAIPTNEKLFF.

J is TRBJ2-2 and V is TRBV20-1; 9 bases match TRBD1. The J segment lost 7 bases and the V segment lost 3 bases, leaving 9 bases of the junction unmatched. Germline V gene data show CDR1 as DFQATT and CDR2 as SNEGSKA (reference sequence). The CDR3 extends over 15 amino acids. The CDR3 loop reads CSASTGGKGFGELFF. The DNA for the CDR3 is TGCAGTGCTAGTACAGGGGGCAAGGGGTTCGGGGAGCTGTTTTTT.

The chain joins TRBV30 to TRBJ1-3, with D maybe TRBD1 (5 bases). Trimming removed 2 bases at V and 0 bases at J, with 14 bases between. Germline CDR1 is GTSNPN and CDR2 is SVGIG (reference sequence). This CDR3 is built from 16 residues. CDR3 DNA: TGTGCCTGGAGTATGGGCAGGGCTTTCTCTGGAAACACCATATATTTT. Protein: CAWSMGRAFSGNTIYF.

This clone was picked up a small number of times. This chain joins TRBV6-2 or TRBV6-3 and TRBJ1-1, with TRBD1 as a possible D gene (6 bases). Germline V lookup: CDR1 MNHEY, CDR2 SVGEGT. V gave up 4 bases and J gave up 7 bases, with 13 bases separating them. The CDR3 has 13 residues. In DNA, the CDR3 is TGTGCCAGCAGTTGGCAGACAGGTGTTGAAGCTTTCTTT. This gives the protein CASSWQTGVEAFF.

This clone was seen just once. The gene calls are TRBV28 and TRBJ2-7, with no clear D. The CDR3 runs to 14 residues. V was pared by 3 bases and J by 6 bases, with 15 bases between. Germline V gives CDR1 MDHEN, CDR2 SYDVKM. Written as DNA, the CDR3 is TGTGCCAGCAGTTTGAGCCCCAAAGCGCTCGAGCAGTACTTC. Protein: CASSLSPKALEQYF. Complete variable domain (other parts from reference TRBV28 and TRBJ2-7): DVKVTQSSRYLVKRTGEKVFLECVQDMDHENMFWYRQDPGLGLRLIYFSYDVKMKEKGDIPEGYSVSREKKERFSLILESASTNQTSMYLCASSLSPKALEQYFGPGTRLTVT.

The chain is built from TRBV7-9 and TRBJ1-5; TRBD1 aligns across 9 bases. V shed 8 bases, J shed 0 bases, and the junction held 14 bases outside the gene matches. The CDR3 sequence is 18 residues long. Germline V CDR1 and CDR2: SEHNR, FQNEAQ (reference sequence). The CDR3, as DNA: TGTGCCAGCTCGCTCGGGGACAGGGAGGGGTATAGCAATCAGCCCCAGCATTTT. Its translation is CASSLGDREGYSNQPQHF.

This chain uses TRBV2 with TRBJ2-1, with 9 bases that match TRBD2. CDR1 SNHLY and CDR2 FYNNEI come from the germline V gene. V shed 10 bases and J 9 bases; nucleotides not matched to a gene: 10. The CDR3 contains 13 residues. The CDR3 is CATGAGGRGEQFF. Here the CDR3 DNA reads TGTGCCACCGGGGCGGGGGGGAGAGGTGAGCAGTTCTTC.

The genes are TRBV6-5 and TRBJ2-1; D might be TRBD2 (5 bases). CDR1 is MNHEY, CDR2 SVGAGI, per germline. The V gene lost 7 bases and the J gene lost 5 bases, with 12 bases spanning the gap. The CDR3 totals 13 residues. This CDR3 reads CASTRGPNNEQFF. CDR3 in DNA: TGTGCCAGCACTCGCGGGCCTAACAATGAGCAGTTCTTC.

V usage is TRBV9 and J usage is TRBJ2-3, with 8 bases that match TRBD2. The J segment lost 1 base and the V segment lost 1 base, leaving 2 bases of the junction unmatched. Germline V lookup: CDR1 SGDLS, CDR2 YYNGEE. This CDR3 contains 15 residues. In DNA, the CDR3 is TGTGCCAGCAGCGTAAGGACTAGCCGCACAGATACGCAGTATTTT. It codes for CASSVRTSRTDTQYF.

In DNA, the CDR3 is TGTGCCAGCAGTGAACAGGGGAGAGGCTACACCTTC. This gives the protein CASSEQGRGYTF. This chain links TRBV6-4 with TRBJ1-2; 7 bases align to TRBD1. After removal of 3 bases from V and 8 bases from J, the junction contained 3 bases not matched to a gene. Germline lookup yields CDR1 MRHNA and CDR2 SNTAGT. The CDR3 length is 12 residues.

The chain carries TRBV7-3 and TRBJ1-1, with 9 bases that match TRBD1. The CDR3 totals 13 residues. The trim removed 5 bases at V and 5 bases at J, leaving 3 bases unmatched. Germline loops: CDR1 SGHTA, CDR2 FQGTGA. The CDR3 reads CASSSDRGTEAFF. CDR3 sequence (DNA): TGTGCCAGCAGCAGCGACAGGGGGACTGAAGCTTTCTTT.

This clone was picked up a small number of times. The chain links TRBV2 to TRBJ2-5; 14 nucleotides agree with TRBD2. Per the germline V gene, CDR1 is SNHLY and CDR2 is FYNNEI. V shed 6 bases and J 4 bases; nucleotides not matched to a gene: 10. The CDR3 consists of 17 residues. DNA of the CDR3: TGTGCCAGCAGGCGGACTAGCGGGGGGAATCAAGGAGAGACCCAGTACTTC. This gives the protein CASRRTSGGNQGETQYF. The full variable domain, its missing parts supplied by reference TRBV2 and TRBJ2-5, is EPEVTQTPSHQVTQMGQEVILRCVPISNHLYFYWYRQILGQKVEFLVSFYNNEISEKSEIFDDQFSVERPDGSNFTLKIRSTKLEDSAMYFCASRRTSGGNQGETQYFGPGTRLLVL.

J is TRBJ2-3 and V is TRBV11-3; D gene unclear. Germline lookup yields CDR1 SGHNT and CDR2 YENEEA. The CDR3 sequence is 14 residues long. V was pared by 5 bases and J by 2 bases, with 11 bases between. The CDR3 coding sequence is TGTGCCAGCAGCCGAGGTCCAGTCACAGATACGCAGTATTTT. Its protein product is CASSRGPVTDTQYF.